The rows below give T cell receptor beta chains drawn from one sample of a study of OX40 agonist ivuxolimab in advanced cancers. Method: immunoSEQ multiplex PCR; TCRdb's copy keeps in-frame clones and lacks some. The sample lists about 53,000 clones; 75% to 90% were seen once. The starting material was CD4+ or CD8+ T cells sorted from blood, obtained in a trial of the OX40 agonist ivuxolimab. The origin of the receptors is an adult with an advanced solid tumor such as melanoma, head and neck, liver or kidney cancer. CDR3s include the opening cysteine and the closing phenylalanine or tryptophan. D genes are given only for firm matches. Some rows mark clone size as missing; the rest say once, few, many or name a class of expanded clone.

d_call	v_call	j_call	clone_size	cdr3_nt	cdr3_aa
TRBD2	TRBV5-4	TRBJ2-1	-	TGTGCCAGCAGCTTGGTTAGGGCTAGCGGAGGGGCCTACAATGAGCAGTTCTTC	CASSLVRASGGAYNEQFF
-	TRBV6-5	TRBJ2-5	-	TGTGCCAGCAGTTACGGGGACTCCCGGTCGGGGACCCAGTACTTC	CASSYGDSRSGTQYF
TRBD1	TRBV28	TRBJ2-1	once	TGTGCCAGCAGTTTCCCGAGGTCCGGGACAGAGACCTACAATGAGCAGTTCTTC	CASSFPRSGTETYNEQFF
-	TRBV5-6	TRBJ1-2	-	TGTGCCAGCAGCTTGGCAGTTGCCTATGGCTACACCTTC	CASSLAVAYGYTF
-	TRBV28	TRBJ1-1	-	TGTGCCAGCTTAAGGGCAGGGCTCACTGAAGCTTTCTTT	CASLRAGLTEAFF
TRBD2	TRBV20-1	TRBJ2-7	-	TGCAGTGGGCTAGCGGAACACGAGCAGTACTTC	CSGLAEHEQYF
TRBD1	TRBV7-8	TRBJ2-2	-	TGTGCCAGCAGCTTAGGTACAGGGGCCGGGGAGCTGTTTTTT	CASSLGTGAGELFF
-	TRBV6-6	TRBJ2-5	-	TGTGCCAGCAGTTATCGGGGTCGGGAGACCCAGTACTTC	CASSYRGRETQYF
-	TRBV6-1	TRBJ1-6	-	TGTGCCAGCAGTATTTCGGGACAATTAAATTCACCCCTCCACTTT	CASSISGQLNSPLHF
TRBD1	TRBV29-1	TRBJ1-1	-	TGCAGCGCACAGGGGCCACAAGGTTCAGCTTTCTTT	CSAQGPQGSAFF
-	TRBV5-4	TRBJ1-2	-	TGTGCCAGCAGCCGGGACTCCTATGGCTACACCTTC	CASSRDSYGYTF
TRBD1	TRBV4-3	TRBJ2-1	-	TGCGCCAGCAGCCACGGACAGGACTCCTACAATGAGCAGTTCTTC	CASSHGQDSYNEQFF
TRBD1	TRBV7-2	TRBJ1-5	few	TGTGCCAGCAGCCGGGAGGGGGCCTCGGGCAATCAGCCCCAGCATTTT	CASSREGASGNQPQHF
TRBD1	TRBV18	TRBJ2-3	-	TGTGCCAGCTCATCGCAGCCCGGGACAGGGGTAACAGATACGCAGTATTTT	CASSSQPGTGVTDTQYF
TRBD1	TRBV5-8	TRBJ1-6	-	TGTGCCAGCAGCTTGGATCTCAGGGGGTTGTCACCCCTCCACTTT	CASSLDLRGLSPLHF
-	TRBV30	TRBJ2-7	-	TGTGCCTGGAGTGGAGGGGGTGGCGAGCAGTACTTC	CAWSGGGGEQYF
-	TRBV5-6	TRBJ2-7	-	TGTGCCAGCAGCTCGGGACCGAACTACGAGCAGTACTTC	CASSSGPNYEQYF
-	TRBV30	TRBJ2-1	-	TGTGCCTGGAGTGTCGAAGGGTTCACTGAGCAGTTCTTC	CAWSVEGFTEQFF
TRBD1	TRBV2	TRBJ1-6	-	TGTGCCAGCTCCCAGGGGGCTAATTCACCCCTCCACTTT	CASSQGANSPLHF
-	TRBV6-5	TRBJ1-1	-	TGTGCCAGCAGTTACTCAGAACAGGGGAACACTGAAGCTTTCTTT	CASSYSEQGNTEAFF
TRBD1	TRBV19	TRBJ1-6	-	TGTGCCAGTACTCCGGGACAGGGGTCGATTTCACCCCTCCACTTT	CASTPGQGSISPLHF
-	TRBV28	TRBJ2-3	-	TGTGCCAGCAGTTCAGCTCTCACTGAAGATACGCAGTATTTT	CASSSALTEDTQYF
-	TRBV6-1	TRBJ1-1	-	TGTGCCAGCAGTCGGGACGGATTCAGTTTGTGGGCTTTCTTT	CASSRDGFSLWAFF
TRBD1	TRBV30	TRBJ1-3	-	TGTGCCTGGCACAGGGGAAACTCTGGAAACACCATATATTTT	CAWHRGNSGNTIYF
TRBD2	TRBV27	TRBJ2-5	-	TGTGCCAGCAGAGGACTAGCGGGGGGTCGAGAGACCCAGTACTTC	CASRGLAGGRETQYF
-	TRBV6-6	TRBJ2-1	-	TGTGCCAGCAGTCCAAGGGATGAGCAGTTCTTC	CASSPRDEQFF
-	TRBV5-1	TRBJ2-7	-	TGCGCCAGCAGCTCGGGCCCGGGGCACTACGAGCAGTACTTC	CASSSGPGHYEQYF
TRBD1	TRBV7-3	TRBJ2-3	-	TGTGCCAGCAGCTTGACAGGGATCAACACAGATACGCAGTATTTT	CASSLTGINTDTQYF
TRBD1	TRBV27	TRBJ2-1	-	TGTGCCAGCAGTCCGCCGGACAGGGGTTCCTACAATGAGCAGTTCTTC	CASSPPDRGSYNEQFF
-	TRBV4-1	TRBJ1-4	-	TGCGCCAGCAGCCGCCTATTCAGGGGTGAAAAACTGTTTTTT	CASSRLFRGEKLFF
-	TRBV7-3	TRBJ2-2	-	TGTGCCAGCAGCCCCGTGGGAGGTCAGACCGGGGAGCTGTTTTTT	CASSPVGGQTGELFF
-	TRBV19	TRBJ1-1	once	TGTGCCAGTCGAGTTTCGGACAGCGACACTGAAGCTTTCTTT	CASRVSDSDTEAFF
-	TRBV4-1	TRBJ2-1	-	TGCGCCAGCAGCCGAACCAGTGACGAGGTGGCGCAGTTCTTC	CASSRTSDEVAQFF
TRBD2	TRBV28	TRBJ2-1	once	TGTGCCAGCAGTTTATTCGGGACTAGCAAGAATGAGCAGTTCTTC	CASSLFGTSKNEQFF
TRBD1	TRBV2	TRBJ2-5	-	TGTGCCACGAGGGACAGATCCCTTCAAGAGACCCAGTACTTC	CATRDRSLQETQYF
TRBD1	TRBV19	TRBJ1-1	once	TGTGCCAGTAGCCGGACAGGATGGACTGAAGCTTTCTTT	CASSRTGWTEAFF
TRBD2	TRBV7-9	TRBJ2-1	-	TGTGCCATTCCGCGGAGCGGGGGGGCCGTCACCTACAATGAGCAGTTCTTC	CAIPRSGGAVTYNEQFF
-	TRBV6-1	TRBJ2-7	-	TGTGCCAGCAGTGAGTCTTCTTTCTTGTACGAGCAGTACTTC	CASSESSFLYEQYF
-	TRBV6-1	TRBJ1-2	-	TGTGCCAGCAGTGTTCGGATAGGTGAGGGATATGGCTACACCTTC	CASSVRIGEGYGYTF
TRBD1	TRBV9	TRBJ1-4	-	TGTGCCAGCAGCGTAGATCCGGGACAGGGAGCAACTAATGAAAAACTGTTTTTT	CASSVDPGQGATNEKLFF
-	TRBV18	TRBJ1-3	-	TGTGCCAGCTCACGTACCCCGGACAGCTCTGGAAACACCATATATTTT	CASSRTPDSSGNTIYF
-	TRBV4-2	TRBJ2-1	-	TGTGCCAGCAGCCAAGATAGGGGCGAAGACAATGAGCAGTTCTTC	CASSQDRGEDNEQFF
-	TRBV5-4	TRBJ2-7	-	TGTGCCAGCAGCTTGTCGGCGGGGACCTCCTACGAGCAGTACTTC	CASSLSAGTSYEQYF
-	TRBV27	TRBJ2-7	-	TGTGCCAGCAGCTATAAGGACGGGTTTTACGAGCAGTACTTC	CASSYKDGFYEQYF
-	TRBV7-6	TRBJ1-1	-	TGTGCCAGCAGCTTAGGTCCCGGGGGGGCCGGTAACACTGAAGCTTTCTTT	CASSLGPGGAGNTEAFF
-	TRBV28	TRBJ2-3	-	TGTGCCAGCAGTAGCGCCCTGGCTGGCACAGATACGCAGTATTTT	CASSSALAGTDTQYF
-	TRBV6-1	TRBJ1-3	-	TGTGCCAGCAGTGAAAACGGCTATGCTGGAAACACCATATATTTT	CASSENGYAGNTIYF
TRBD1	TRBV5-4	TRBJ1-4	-	TGTGCCAGCAGCCAGACAGGGGTCGGTGCTAATGAAAAACTGTTTTTT	CASSQTGVGANEKLFF
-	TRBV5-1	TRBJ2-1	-	TGCGCCAGCAGCAGTTCAGTTGAGCAGTTCTTC	CASSSSVEQFF
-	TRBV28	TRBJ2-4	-	TGTGGCTCCATGTCCTTAGCCAAAAACATTCAGTACTTC	CGSMSLAKNIQYF
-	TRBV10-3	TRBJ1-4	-	TGTGCCATCAGTGAGTCGGGAGGACCAACTAATGAAAAACTGTTTTTT	CAISESGGPTNEKLFF
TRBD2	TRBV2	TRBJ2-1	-	TGTGCCAGCAGTTACCTAGCGGGAGGGGGGAATGAGCAGTTCTTC	CASSYLAGGGNEQFF
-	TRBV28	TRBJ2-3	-	TGTGCCAGCAGTTTAGACAGGACAGCCACAGATACGCAGTATTTT	CASSLDRTATDTQYF
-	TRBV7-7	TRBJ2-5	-	TGTGCTAGCAGCCTCCGCCAGCAAGAGACCCAGTACTTC	CASSLRQQETQYF
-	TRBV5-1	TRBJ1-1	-	TGCGCCAGCAGCTCCTGGACAGAGAACACTGAAGCTTTCTTT	CASSSWTENTEAFF
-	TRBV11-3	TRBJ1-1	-	TGTGCCAGCAGCTTGTCCGGGGGGGACACTGAAGCTTTCTTT	CASSLSGGDTEAFF
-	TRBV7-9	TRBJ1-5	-	TGTGCCAGCAGCTCAGGGGTATCGAGCAATCAGCCCCAGCATTTT	CASSSGVSSNQPQHF
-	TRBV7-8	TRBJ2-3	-	TGTGCCAGCAGCTTAGAAGCGTACAGAGGCACAGATACGCAGTATTTT	CASSLEAYRGTDTQYF
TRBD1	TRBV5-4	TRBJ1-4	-	TGTGCCAGCAGCTTGGGGACAGGGGGAAGTGAAAAACTGTTTTTT	CASSLGTGGSEKLFF
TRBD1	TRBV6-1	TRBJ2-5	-	TGTGCCAGCAGTCCGCCAGGACAGGGGGCCCAGTACTTC	CASSPPGQGAQYF